Listed here are 22 T cell receptor beta chains from one sample, sequenced in a study of OX40 agonist ivuxolimab in advanced cancers. This table comes from immunoSEQ multiplex PCR, and its TCRdb copy is limited to in-frame clones, with some not included. The sample records tens of thousands of clones, 90% to 95% being singletons. The sample here was CD4+ or CD8+ T cells sorted from blood, taken in a trial of the OX40 agonist ivuxolimab. The receptors derive from an adult with an advanced solid tumor such as melanoma, head and neck, liver or kidney cancer.

This sequence joins TRBV19 and TRBJ1-1; TRBD1 matches 11 bases. Germline V CDR1 and CDR2: LNHDA, SQIVND (reference sequence). V gave up 3 bases and J gave up 1 base; unmatched junction bases: 7. This CDR3 is built from 17 residues. The CDR3 nucleotides read TGTGCCAGTAGTATTGTGGACAGGGGGCTGGCGAACACTGAAGCTTTCTTT. Translated, it gives CASSIVDRGLANTEAFF.

The chain uses TRBV4-3 and TRBJ2-5, with 7 bases that match TRBD1. The CDR3 has 16 residues. Germline V gives CDR1 LGHNA, CDR2 YSLEER. V dropped 0 bases and J dropped 4; count of bases not matched to a gene: 8. CDR3 in DNA: TGCGCCAGCAGCCAAGATGTGACAGGGTGGCGAGAGACCCAGTACTTC. It is translated as CASSQDVTGWRETQYF.

The chain joins TRBV28 to TRBJ1-2; D remains ambiguous. Germline CDR1 MDHEN, CDR2 SYDVKM. V lost 5 bases and J lost 0, with 7 bases in between. This CDR3 is built from 13 residues. CDR3 loop: CASSLVANYGYTF. The CDR3 DNA is TGTGCCAGCAGTCTTGTTGCTAACTATGGCTACACCTTC.

This clone is a singleton in its sample. The chain has TRBV6-5 and TRBJ2-1; D is unclear. Trimming shortened V by 5 bases and J by 4 bases, and 9 bases separated the two germline ends. The CDR3 length is 13 residues. Per germline, CDR1 MNHEY and CDR2 SVGAGI. The CDR3 DNA reads as TGTGCCAGCAGTCCTGACGCGTACAATGAGCAGTTCTTC. Protein: CASSPDAYNEQFF.

V gene TRBV6-5 combines with J gene TRBJ1-2; 11 positions agree with TRBD1. Germline CDR1 and CDR2: MNHEY and SVGAGI. With 2 bases clipped from V and 8 bases from J, the junction kept 7 bases outside the gene matches. There are 15 residues in the CDR3. CDR3 sequence: CASSYTGQGVWGYTF. The CDR3 DNA reads as TGTGCCAGCAGTTACACGGGACAGGGGGTATGGGGCTACACCTTC.

CDR3 sequence: CASSTFAPSVPETQYF. CDR3 DNA sequence: TGTGCCAGCTCAACCTTCGCTCCTAGCGTGCCGGAGACCCAGTACTTC. This chain connects TRBV18 to TRBJ2-5; D possibly corresponds to TRBD2 (6 bases). CDR1 is KGHSH and CDR2 is LQKENI in the germline V gene. The CDR3 loop spans 16 amino acids. Trimming stripped 5 bases from V and 5 bases from J, with 21 bases between.

The rearrangement uses TRBV19 and TRBJ2-3; TRBD2 is a possible D gene (5 bases). V was shortened by 7 bases and J by 2 bases, with 22 bases between the two germline ends. Germline CDR1 and CDR2: LNHDA and SQIVND (reference sequence). The CDR3 has 17 amino acids. The CDR3 spells CASIRLTSYSHTDTQYF. CDR3 nucleotides: TGTGCCAGTATTCGGCTCACTAGTTACTCCCACACAGATACGCAGTATTTT.

The V gene is TRBV7-3, the J gene TRBJ2-7; unclear D gene. V was shortened by 5 bases and J by 3 bases, with 17 bases between the two germline ends. CDR1 and CDR2 from the germline V gene are SGHTA and FQGTGA. This CDR3 spans 15 amino acids. CDR3 protein: CASSRVGGELYEQYF. In nucleotides, the CDR3 is TGTGCCAGCAGCCGGGTCGGCGGCGAGCTCTACGAGCAGTACTTC.

The chain has TRBV7-8 and TRBJ2-1, with unresolved D. V was trimmed by 4 bases and J by 10 bases, leaving 17 bases between them. CDR1 is SGHVS and CDR2 is FQNEAQ in the germline V gene. This CDR3 spans 14 amino acids. This CDR3 reads CASSSAGSPREQFF. CDR3 nucleotide sequence: TGTGCCAGCAGCTCCGCCGGCTCGCCGAGGGAGCAGTTCTTC.

This clone appeared once. The chain joins TRBV11-3 to TRBJ2-7, with D possibly being TRBD2 (5 bases). The germline V gene has CDR1 SGHNT and CDR2 YENEEA. The CDR3 is 15 amino acids. V was shortened by 0 bases and J by 6 bases, with 15 bases between the two germline ends. This CDR3 reads CASSLDLAGLFEQYF. The CDR3 DNA sequence: TGTGCCAGCAGCTTAGATCTAGCAGGACTGTTCGAGCAGTACTTC.

The chain uses TRBV28 and TRBJ2-7; tentative D call: TRBD2 (6 bases). The CDR3 consists of 13 residues. The V end was cut by 6 bases, the J end by 2 bases, with 11 bases between. Germline loops: CDR1 MDHEN, CDR2 SYDVKM. The CDR3 nucleotides read TGTGCCAGCAGGGAGGGACTGACCTACGAGCAGTACTTC. Translation: CASREGLTYEQYF.

The rearrangement uses TRBV2 and TRBJ1-1; D may be TRBD1 (5 bases). This CDR3 comprises 14 residues. V was pared by 2 bases and J by 1 base, with 8 bases between. Germline V gives CDR1 SNHLY, CDR2 FYNNEI. The CDR3 DNA is TGTGCCAGCAGTGAAAGCAGGGCGAACACTGAAGCTTTCTTT. Its translation is CASSESRANTEAFF.

This clone was observed once. The CDR3: CASSLFPGATNTGELFF. The DNA for the CDR3 is TGTGCCAGCAGCTTATTTCCGGGAGCAACGAACACCGGGGAGCTGTTTTTT. The rearrangement joins TRBV7-2 to TRBJ2-2, with a tentative D call TRBD2 (6 bases). Trimming left V 2 bases short and J 0 bases short, with 13 bases between. CDR1 SGHTA and CDR2 FQGNSA come from the germline V gene. The CDR3 loop spans 17 amino acids.

V usage is TRBV27 and J usage is TRBJ2-2, with 9 bases lining up with TRBD2. CDR1 and CDR2 (germline): MNHEY, SMNVEV (reference sequence). There are 15 residues in the CDR3. V lost 8 bases to trimming and J lost 2 bases; unmatched junction nucleotides: 6. The CDR3 DNA is TGTGCCAGCGGAATAGCGGGAGTAAACACCGGGGAGCTGTTTTTT. This gives the protein CASGIAGVNTGELFF.

The genes are TRBV11-2 and TRBJ2-1, with TRBD2 matching over 13 bases. The junction had 1 base not matched to a gene; V was cut back by 1 base and J by 4 bases. This CDR3 comprises 16 residues. CDR1 is SGHAT and CDR2 is FQNNGV in the germline V gene. For the CDR3, the DNA is TGTGCCAGCAGCTTAGGGGGACTAGCGGGATACAATGAGCAGTTCTTC. The encoded protein is CASSLGGLAGYNEQFF.

This clone appeared a few times. V usage is TRBV27 and J usage is TRBJ1-1; 8 bases are shared with TRBD1. The CDR3 covers 14 residues. From germline, CDR1 is MNHEY and CDR2 SMNVEV (reference sequence). Trimming took 5 bases from V and 1 from J; bases not matched to a gene: 3. The chain's CDR3 is CASSPGTGNTEAFF. The CDR3 bases are TGTGCCAGCAGTCCCGGGACAGGGAACACTGAAGCTTTCTTT.

The rearrangement joins TRBV5-1 to TRBJ1-1; D is uncertain. V shed 4 bases and J shed 1 base, with 14 bases lying between them. Germline-derived CDR1 and CDR2 are SGHRS and YFSETQ. The length of the CDR3 is 15 residues. The CDR3 nucleotides read TGCGCCAGCAGCGTAATACCAAACCCGAACACTGAAGCTTTCTTT. Protein: CASSVIPNPNTEAFF.

This clone was counted once. The chain links TRBV5-1 to TRBJ2-7, with D maybe TRBD2 (7 bases). CDR1 is SGHRS and CDR2 is YFSETQ in the germline V gene. The CDR3 is 13 amino acids. The V end was cut by 3 bases, the J end by 4 bases, with 11 bases between. CDR3 in DNA: TGCGCCAGCAGCTGGGGGGGCGTTTACGAGCAGTACTTC. Protein: CASSWGGVYEQYF.

This chain connects TRBV7-2 to TRBJ2-5, with a tentative D call TRBD2 (7 bases). The CDR3 spans 15 residues. Looked up from germline, CDR1 is SGHTA and CDR2 is FQGNSA. With 5 bases removed from V and 6 bases from J, the gap between germline ends came to 19 bases. CDR3 sequence: CASSIGGAGKKTQYF. In nucleotides, the CDR3 is TGTGCCAGCAGCATAGGGGGGGCAGGGAAAAAGACCCAGTACTTC.

For this clone: One junction end does not reproduce the germline sequence, and a read error may be involved. Other DNA sequences in this specimen translate into the identical CDR3. This sequence joins TRBV9 and TRBJ1-1, with D uncertain. The CDR3 totals 15 residues. The germline gives CDR1 SGDLS, CDR2 YYNGEE. The chain's CDR3 is CASSERHLGNTEAFF. DNA for the CDR3: TGTGCCAGCAGCGAACGACACCTCGGGAACACCGAAGCTTTCTTT. The full variable domain, its missing parts supplied by reference TRBV9 and TRBJ1-1, is DSGVTQTPKHLITATGQRVTLRCSPRSGDLSVYWYQQSLDQGLQFLIQYYNGEERAKGNILERFSAQQFPDLHSELNLSSLELGDSALYFCASSERHLGNTEAFFGQGTRLTVV.

CDR3 sequence reads: CASSLPSSGNTIYF. The CDR3 DNA sequence: TGTGCCAGCAGCTTACCGTCTAGCGGAAACACCATATATTTT. V usage is TRBV7-9 and J usage is TRBJ1-3; no clear D. The V gene's germline CDR1 is SEHNR and CDR2 FQNEAQ (reference sequence). This CDR3 contains 14 residues. Trimming shortened V by 2 bases and J by 4 bases, and 9 bases separated the two germline ends.

This rearrangement joins TRBV7-2 to TRBJ2-2; 7 bases fit TRBD2. The CDR3 is 17 residues long. The trim removed 4 bases at V and 2 bases at J, leaving 10 bases unmatched. Germline loops: CDR1 SGHTA, CDR2 FQGNSA. The CDR3 is CASSSPRASGNTGELFF. The CDR3 region has the DNA TGTGCCAGCAGCTCTCCTCGGGCTAGCGGCAACACCGGGGAGCTGTTTTTT.